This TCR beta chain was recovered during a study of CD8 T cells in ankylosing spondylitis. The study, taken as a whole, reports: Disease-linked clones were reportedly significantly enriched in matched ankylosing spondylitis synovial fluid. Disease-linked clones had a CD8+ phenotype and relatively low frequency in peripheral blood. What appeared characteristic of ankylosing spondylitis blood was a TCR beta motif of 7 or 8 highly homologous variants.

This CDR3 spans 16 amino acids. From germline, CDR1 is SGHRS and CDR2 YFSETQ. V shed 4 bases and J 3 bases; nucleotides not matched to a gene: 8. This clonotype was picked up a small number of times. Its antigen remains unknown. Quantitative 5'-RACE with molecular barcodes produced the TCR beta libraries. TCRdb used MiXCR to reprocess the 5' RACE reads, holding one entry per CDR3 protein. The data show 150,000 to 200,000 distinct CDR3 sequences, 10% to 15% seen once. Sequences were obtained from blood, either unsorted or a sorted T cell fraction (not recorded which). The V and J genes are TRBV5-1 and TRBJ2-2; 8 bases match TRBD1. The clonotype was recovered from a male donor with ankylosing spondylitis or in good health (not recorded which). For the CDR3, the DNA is TGCGCCAGCAGCCCCCCGACAGGGGTCGACACCGGGGAGCTGTTTTTT. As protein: CASSPPTGVDTGELFF.